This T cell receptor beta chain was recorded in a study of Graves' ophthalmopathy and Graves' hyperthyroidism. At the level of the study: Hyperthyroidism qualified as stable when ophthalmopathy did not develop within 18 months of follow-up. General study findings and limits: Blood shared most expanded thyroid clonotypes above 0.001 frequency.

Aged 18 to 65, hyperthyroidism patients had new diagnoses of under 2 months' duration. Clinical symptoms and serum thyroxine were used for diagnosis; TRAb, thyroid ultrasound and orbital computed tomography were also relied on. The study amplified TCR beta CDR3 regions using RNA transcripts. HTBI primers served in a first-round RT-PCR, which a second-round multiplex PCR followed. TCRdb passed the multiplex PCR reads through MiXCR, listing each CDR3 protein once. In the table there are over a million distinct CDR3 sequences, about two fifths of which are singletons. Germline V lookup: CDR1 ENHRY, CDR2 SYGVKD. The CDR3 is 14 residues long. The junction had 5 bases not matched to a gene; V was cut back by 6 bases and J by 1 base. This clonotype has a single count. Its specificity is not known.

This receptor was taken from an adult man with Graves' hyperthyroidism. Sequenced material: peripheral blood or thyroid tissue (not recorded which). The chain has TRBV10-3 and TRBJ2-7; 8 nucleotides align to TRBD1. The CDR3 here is CAIRATGDSYEQYF. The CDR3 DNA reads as TGTGCCATCAGGGCGACAGGGGATTCCTACGAGCAGTACTTC.